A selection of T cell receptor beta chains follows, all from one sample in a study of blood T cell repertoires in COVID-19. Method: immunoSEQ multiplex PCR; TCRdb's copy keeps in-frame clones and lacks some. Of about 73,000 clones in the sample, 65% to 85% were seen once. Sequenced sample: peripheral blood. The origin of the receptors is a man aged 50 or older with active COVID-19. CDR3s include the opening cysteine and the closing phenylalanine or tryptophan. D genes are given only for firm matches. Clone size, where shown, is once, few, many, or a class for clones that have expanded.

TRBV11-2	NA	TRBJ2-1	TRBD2	CASSLARGSYNEQFF	TGTGCCAGCAGCCTGGCTCGCGGGAGTTACAATGAGCAGTTCTTC
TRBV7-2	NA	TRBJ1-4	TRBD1	CASSLNSDRGGEKLFF	TGTGCCAGCAGCTTAAACTCGGACAGGGGAGGTGAAAAACTGTTTTTT
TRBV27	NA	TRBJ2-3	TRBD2	CASSLVRLAPDTQYF	TGTGCCAGCAGTTTAGTACGACTAGCCCCAGATACGCAGTATTTT
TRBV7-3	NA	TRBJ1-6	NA	CAPQDSFSYNSPLHF	TGTGCCCCCCAAGACAGCTTCTCCTATAATTCACCCCTCCACTTT
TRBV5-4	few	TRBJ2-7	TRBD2	CASSIGTSGGPRKQYF	TGTGCCAGCAGCATAGGGACTAGCGGAGGTCCTAGGAAGCAGTACTTC
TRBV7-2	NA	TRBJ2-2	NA	CASSSDTGELFF	TGTGCCAGCAGCTCTGACACCGGGGAGCTGTTTTTT
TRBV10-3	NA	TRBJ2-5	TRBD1	CATEDLMGQPDF	TGTGCCACCGAGGATCTAATGGGACAGCCCGACTTC
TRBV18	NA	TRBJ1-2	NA	CASSQDSPYGYTF	TGTGCCAGCTCCCAGGACAGCCCCTATGGCTACACCTTC
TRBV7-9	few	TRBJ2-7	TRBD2	CASSRTSGGRSYEQYF	TGTGCCAGCAGTCGTACTAGCGGGGGTCGGTCCTACGAGCAGTACTTC
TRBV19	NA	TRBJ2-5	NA	CASRRQGGQETQYF	TGTGCCAGTAGGCGTCAGGGGGGACAAGAGACCCAGTACTTC
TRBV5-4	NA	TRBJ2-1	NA	CASSAGRAGQFF	TGTGCCAGCAGCGCGGGACGAGCGGGGCAGTTCTTC
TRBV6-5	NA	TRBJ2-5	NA	CASTEQETQYF	TGTGCCAGCACAGAACAAGAGACCCAGTACTTC
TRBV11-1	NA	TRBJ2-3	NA	CASSFPGLTDTQYF	TGTGCCAGCAGCTTCCCCGGACTTACAGATACGCAGTATTTT
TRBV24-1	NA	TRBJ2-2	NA	CATSDRGNTGELFF	TGTGCCACCAGTGACAGGGGGAACACCGGGGAGCTGTTTTTT
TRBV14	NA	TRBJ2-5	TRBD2	CASSPQGLAGSETQYF	TGTGCCAGCAGTCCCCAGGGACTAGCGGGATCGGAGACCCAGTACTTC
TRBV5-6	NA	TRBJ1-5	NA	CASSLQVVGNQPQHF	TGTGCCAGCAGCCTTCAGGTGGTTGGCAATCAGCCCCAGCATTTT
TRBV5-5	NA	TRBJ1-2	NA	CASSLVSRGYTF	TGTGCCAGCAGCTTGGTTTCTCGTGGCTACACCTTC
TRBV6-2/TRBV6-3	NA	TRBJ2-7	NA	CASSYSRTLSSYEQYF	TGTGCCAGCAGTTACTCGAGGACTTTAAGCTCCTACGAGCAGTACTTC
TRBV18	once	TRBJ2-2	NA	CASSPSQGYTGELFF	TGTGCCAGCTCCCCATCCCAGGGGTACACCGGGGAGCTGTTTTTT
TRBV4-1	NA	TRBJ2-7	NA	CASSQDSRDGNYEQYF	TGCGCCAGCAGCCAAGACTCGAGGGATGGAAACTACGAGCAGTACTTC
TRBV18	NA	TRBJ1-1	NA	CASSPSTGRNTEAFF	TGTGCCAGCTCACCCTCGACAGGAAGGAACACTGAAGCTTTCTTT
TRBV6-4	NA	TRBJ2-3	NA	CASSASAGHGSDTQYF	TGTGCCAGCAGTGCGTCCGCGGGGCACGGGTCTGATACGCAGTATTTT
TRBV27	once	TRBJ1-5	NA	CASSFTGKGGNQPQHF	TGTGCCAGCAGTTTCACAGGGAAGGGGGGCAATCAGCCCCAGCATTTT
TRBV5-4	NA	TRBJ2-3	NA	CASSLTGTTDTQYF	TGTGCCAGCAGCTTGACAGGGACCACAGATACGCAGTATTTT
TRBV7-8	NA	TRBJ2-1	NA	CASSSLGAKYNEQFF	TGTGCCAGCAGCTCGCTAGGGGCGAAATACAATGAGCAGTTCTTC
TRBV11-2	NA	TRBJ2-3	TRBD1	CASSLGTGEDTQYF	TGTGCCAGCAGCTTAGGGACAGGGGAGGATACGCAGTATTTT